Shown below are 20 T cell receptor beta chains from a single sample sequenced in a study of T cell responses to AZD1222 COVID-19 vaccine. Repertoires were generated with immunoSEQ multiplex PCR, while TCRdb's copy carries only in-frame clones and drops some. The repertoire holds under 150,000 clones, with 90% as singletons. Sample: peripheral blood, taken 28 days after the second AZD1222 dose. These receptors originate from an adult who received the AZD1222 COVID-19 vaccine.

The rearrangement uses TRBV11-2 and TRBJ2-3; D is perhaps TRBD1 or TRBD2 (5 bases each). The germline V gene has CDR1 SGHAT and CDR2 FQNNGV. The CDR3 spans 14 residues. V was cut by 2 bases and J by 11 bases, with 17 bases left in between. CDR3 DNA: TGTGCCAGCAGCTTAATCCCCGGGGACGTGGGGCAGTATTTT. This gives the protein CASSLIPGDVGQYF.

This rearrangement joins TRBV4-3 to TRBJ2-7; 7 nucleotides agree with TRBD1. V gave up 0 bases and J gave up 3 bases; unmatched junction bases: 5. Germline CDR1 reads LGHNA; CDR2 reads YSLEER. There are 15 residues in the CDR3. CDR3 region: CASSQDRDSLYEQYF. For the CDR3, the DNA is TGCGCCAGCAGCCAAGACCGGGACAGTCTCTACGAGCAGTACTTC.

The chain employs TRBV30 and TRBJ1-5; TRBD1 agrees at 7 bases. The CDR3 length is 14 residues. The J segment lost 6 bases and the V segment lost 3 bases, leaving 8 bases of the junction unmatched. Looked up from germline, CDR1 is GTSNPN and CDR2 is SVGIG (reference sequence). The CDR3 coding sequence is TGTGCCTGGAGCCCGGACAGGCTGGTTCAGCCCCAGCATTTT. This sequence encodes CAWSPDRLVQPQHF.

The V gene is TRBV7-9, the J gene TRBJ1-4; D not resolved. This CDR3 has 15 amino acids. Trimming left V 2 bases short and J 0 bases short, with 7 bases between. The germline V gene encodes CDR1 SEHNR and CDR2 FQNEAQ (reference sequence). The CDR3 loop reads CASSLQSATNEKLFF. The CDR3 DNA is TGTGCCAGCAGCTTACAATCTGCAACTAATGAAAAACTGTTTTTT.

This clone was seen a single time. The V and J genes are TRBV28 and TRBJ1-5; TRBD1 might be the D (6 bases). The germline CDR1 and CDR2 sequences are MDHEN and SYDVKM. This CDR3 contains 13 residues. Trimming removed 7 bases from V and 4 bases from J, with 11 bases in between. The chain's CDR3 is CASNVQGNQPQHF. In nucleotides, the CDR3 is TGTGCCAGCAACGTACAGGGAAATCAGCCCCAGCATTTT.

The V and J genes are TRBV3-1 (or the pseudogene TRBV3-2) and TRBJ1-4; no definite D call. The CDR3 is 14 amino acids. The germline V and J ends were trimmed by 3 bases and 8 bases, with 13 bases remaining between them. The germline V gene has CDR1 LGHDT and CDR2 YNNKEL (reference sequence). CDR3 DNA sequence: TGTGCCAGCAGCCACACAGTAGCCGAAGAAAAACTGTTTTTT. The encoded protein is CASSHTVAEEKLFF.

The CDR3 DNA reads TGTGCCAGCAGGGGAATCAACACTGAAGCTTTCTTT. The encoded protein is CASRGINTEAFF. The chain recombines TRBV3-1 (or the pseudogene TRBV3-2) with TRBJ1-1, with D hard to call. This CDR3 comprises 12 residues. Germline CDR1 and CDR2: LGHDT and YNNKEL (reference sequence). Trimming removed 6 bases from V and 2 bases from J, with 7 bases in between.

This clone is a singleton in its sample. V usage is TRBV7-2 and J usage is TRBJ1-3; D ambiguous. Germline V CDR1 and CDR2: SGHTA, FQGNSA. V lost 5 bases and J lost 0, with 11 bases in between. This CDR3 has 15 amino acids. In nucleotides, the CDR3 is TGTGCCAGCAGCCCTACATTGAGCTCTGGAAACACCATATATTTT. Translation gives CASSPTLSSGNTIYF.

V and J are TRBV9 and TRBJ1-4, with a tentative D call TRBD1 (5 bases). Germline lookup yields CDR1 SGDLS and CDR2 YYNGEE. The CDR3 is 16 amino acids. The V gene lost 4 bases and the J gene lost 8 bases, with 21 bases spanning the gap. Here the CDR3 reads CASSPSSRAGREKLFF. The CDR3 region has the DNA TGTGCCAGCAGCCCCTCCTCCAGGGCGGGAAGAGAAAAACTGTTTTTT.

The rearrangement links TRBV11-2 to TRBJ2-6; a weak D match, TRBD1 (5 bases). V lost 5 bases and J lost 3, with 17 bases in between. Per germline, CDR1 SGHAT and CDR2 FQNNGV. The CDR3 is 17 amino acids. The CDR3 DNA reads TGTGCCAGCAGCGCCTCAATAGGGGAATTTGGGGCCAACGTCCTGACTTTC. Protein product: CASSASIGEFGANVLTF.

This clone turned up a few times. The V gene is TRBV6-1, the J gene TRBJ2-1; D is perhaps TRBD1 (5 bases). V was cut by 2 bases and J by 2 bases, with 13 bases left in between. The CDR3 is made up of 16 amino acids. Germline CDR1 and CDR2: MNHNS and SASEGT. The chain's CDR3 is CASSENPGIPYNEQFF. Here the CDR3 DNA reads TGTGCCAGCAGTGAAAATCCAGGGATTCCCTACAATGAGCAGTTCTTC.

The chain is built from TRBV5-1 and TRBJ2-6; no firm D call. The length of the CDR3 is 18 residues. Per germline, CDR1 SGHRS and CDR2 YFSETQ. Trimming cost V 2 bases and J 0 bases, with 15 bases left between them. The CDR3 loop is CASSFLSGVSSGANVLTF. CDR3 bases: TGCGCCAGCAGCTTTCTTTCAGGAGTGTCCTCTGGGGCCAACGTCCTGACTTTC.

This chain connects TRBV5-1 to TRBJ1-3; the D gene is possibly TRBD1 (5 bases). Germline V gives CDR1 SGHRS, CDR2 YFSETQ. The CDR3 is 16 amino acids. Between the trimmed V and J ends, which lost 3 bases and 0 bases, there was a span of 13 bases. The CDR3 sequence is CASSSTGLSSGNTIYF. In nucleotides, the CDR3 is TGCGCCAGCAGCTCTACGGGACTCTCCTCTGGAAACACCATATATTTT.

The V and J genes are TRBV3-1 (or the pseudogene TRBV3-2) and TRBJ1-2; 9 positions match TRBD1. This CDR3 is built from 15 residues. Germline CDR1 is LGHDT and CDR2 is YNNKEL (reference sequence). The V gene end was trimmed by 4 bases and the J gene end by 4 bases; junction bases not matched to a gene: 7. The chain's CDR3 is CASSLSRTGAYGYTF. Here the CDR3 DNA reads TGTGCCAGCAGCCTCTCCCGGACAGGGGCCTATGGCTACACCTTC.

The V call is TRBV4-1, the J call TRBJ2-2, with 7 bases fitting TRBD2. This CDR3 is 17 amino acids long. Per the germline V gene, CDR1 is MGHRA and CDR2 is YSYEKL. With V trimmed by 1 base and J by 1 base, 6 bases remained unmatched. CDR3 residues: CASSQVRAGVNTGELFF. The CDR3 coding sequence is TGCGCCAGCAGCCAAGTTAGGGCGGGGGTGAACACCGGGGAGCTGTTTTTT.

This chain joins TRBV24-1 and TRBJ1-1; D unresolved. Between the trimmed V and J ends, which lost 0 bases and 11 bases, there was a span of 12 bases. The CDR3 totals 13 residues. Germline CDR1 and CDR2: KGHDR and SFDVKD. CDR3 amino acids: CATSDLQVGEAFF. The CDR3 region has the DNA TGTGCCACCAGTGATTTGCAAGTAGGTGAGGCTTTCTTT.

The CDR3 nucleotides read TGCGCCAGCAGCGGACAGTTGAACACTGAAGCTTTCTTT. This codes for CASSGQLNTEAFF. V usage is TRBV10-1 and J usage is TRBJ1-1, with D maybe TRBD1 (6 bases). Trimming pared 6 bases from V and 0 bases from J, leaving 8 bases between. Per the germline V gene, CDR1 is WNHNN and CDR2 is SYGVQD (reference sequence). This CDR3 contains 13 residues.

In regard to this clone: A junction end diverges from the germline sequence, so it may reflect a read error. The chain is built from TRBV7-7 and TRBJ2-2; 8 bases fit TRBD1. Germline V gene data show CDR1 as SSHAT and CDR2 as FNYEAQ (reference sequence). This CDR3 region has 15 residues. The CDR3 loop reads CASSSDRVNTGELFF. CDR3 sequence (DNA): TGTGCTAGCAGCTCGGACAGGGTCAACACCGGGGAGCTGTTTTTT.

The gene calls are TRBV2 and TRBJ1-5; a possible D gene is TRBD1 (5 bases). V was cut by 4 bases and J by 6 bases, with 13 bases left in between. The germline gives CDR1 SNHLY, CDR2 FYNNEI. This CDR3 has 14 residues. CDR3: CASSGRGVSQPQHF. The CDR3 nucleotides are TGTGCCAGCAGTGGCCGGGGGGTCAGTCAGCCCCAGCATTTT.

This clone showed up just a few times. This chain connects TRBV11-3 to TRBJ2-6; no reliable D call. V shed 5 bases and J shed 4 bases, with 9 bases lying between them. Germline loops: CDR1 SGHNT, CDR2 YENEEA. The CDR3 runs 14 residues. As DNA, the CDR3 is TGTGCCAGCAGCCCTACCGCGGGGGCCAACGTCCTGACTTTC. Protein product: CASSPTAGANVLTF.